This TCR beta chain came from a study of T cell responses to AZD1222 COVID-19 vaccine. Overall study results and limits: AZD1222 recipients seropositive at baseline numbered only 6 or 7. Spike was spanned by vaccine-associated CD4 TCRs, which were dominant at 160-218 and 743-854.

With regard to this clone: As yet, its antigen is unknown.

The repertoire was sequenced with immunoSEQ multiplex PCR; TCRdb's copy has only in-frame clones and lacks some. The repertoire includes approximately 110,000 clones, about nine tenths of them detected once, and roughly 5% sits in the top ten. Sequencing used peripheral blood, obtained on day 0 of AZD1222 vaccination. The clonotype was recovered from an adult in good health.

The CDR3 spells CASSGLYNSPLHF. For the CDR3, the DNA is TGTGCCAGTAGTGGGCTTTATAATTCACCCCTCCACTTT. J is TRBJ1-6 and V is TRBV19; no clear D gene. Germline V CDR1 and CDR2: LNHDA, SQIVND (reference sequence). The CDR3 extends over 13 amino acids. Deletions cut 5 bases from V and 4 bases from J, with 6 bases between.